The next 26 T cell receptor beta chains were all read from a single sample in a study of T cells in Graves' hyperthyroidism and ophthalmopathy. Amplification of TCR beta CDR3 regions was performed using RNA transcripts as template. TCR CDR3 regions were first amplified by RT-PCR with HTBI primers. Each CDR3 protein gets one entry after TCRdb re-called the multiplex PCR reads with MiXCR. The data show 200,000 to 250,000 distinct CDR3 sequences, 16% seen once. Material for sequencing was blood. These receptors all come from a woman younger than 30 with Graves' ophthalmopathy.

The V gene is TRBV15, the J gene TRBJ2-1; D gene unclear. V lost 1 base, J lost 8 bases, and 9 bases lay in between. The CDR3 contains 13 residues. From germline, CDR1 is LNHNV and CDR2 YYDKDF (reference sequence). CDR3: CATSRVGLDEQFF. CDR3 nucleotide sequence: TGTGCCACCAGCAGAGTAGGTTTAGATGAGCAGTTCTTC.

This clonotype occurred a few times. The chain uses TRBV7-6 and TRBJ1-1, with 9 positions matching TRBD1. This CDR3 spans 16 amino acids. Trimming removed 4 bases from V and 5 bases from J; junction bases left unmatched: 11. The germline gives CDR1 SGHVS, CDR2 FNYEAQ. The chain's CDR3 is CASSSLTGTGLTEAFF. Here the CDR3 DNA reads TGTGCCAGCAGCTCACTCACCGGGACAGGGCTAACTGAAGCTTTCTTT.

This clonotype was counted at least ten times. V and J are TRBV7-9 and TRBJ2-1, with unresolved D. V was trimmed by 3 bases and J by 7 bases, leaving 10 bases between them. In germline, CDR1 is SEHNR, CDR2 FQNEAQ (reference sequence). This CDR3 is 13 amino acids long. CDR3 loop: CASSFTGGNEQFF. DNA for the CDR3: TGTGCCAGCAGCTTCACTGGTGGAAATGAGCAGTTCTTC.

This clonotype has a count of ten or more. This chain connects TRBV7-3 to TRBJ2-3; 7 bases align to TRBD2. The CDR3 runs 17 residues. The junction had 12 bases not matched to a gene; V was cut back by 3 bases and J by 3 bases. Germline V gene data show CDR1 as SGHTA and CDR2 as FQGTGA. This chain's CDR3 is CASSFGPIGGGTDTQYF. For the CDR3, the DNA is TGTGCCAGCAGCTTCGGTCCTATCGGCGGGGGTACAGATACGCAGTATTTT.

In its sample, this clonotype was seen many times. The genes are TRBV7-8 and TRBJ1-5, with unresolved D. This CDR3 has 13 residues. Germline CDR1 is SGHVS and CDR2 is FQNEAQ. Between the trimmed V and J ends, which lost 1 base and 9 bases, there was a span of 10 bases. In nucleotides, the CDR3 is TGTGCCAGCAGCTTAGTTGGGGAGGGGCCCCAGCATTTT. It specifies CASSLVGEGPQHF. Using reference TRBV7-8 and TRBJ1-5 for the parts outside the CDR3, the full variable domain is GAGVSQSPRYKVAKRGQDVALRCDPISGHVSLFWYQQALGQGPEFLTYFQNEAQLDKSGLPSDRFFAERPEGSVSTLKIQRTQQEDSAVYLCASSLVGEGPQHFGDGTRLSIL.

This clonotype has ten or more counts. This rearrangement joins TRBV12-3 or TRBV12-4 to TRBJ2-1; 9 bases fit TRBD1. The CDR3 length is 22 residues. The V and J ends lost 7 bases and 6 bases, in that order; junction bases with no gene match: 31. The CDR3 protein is CASIRRYRGLRGPAIEVNEQFF. In DNA, the CDR3 is TGTGCCAGCATCCGACGGTACAGGGGGCTTCGCGGACCCGCTATAGAGGTCAATGAGCAGTTCTTC.

This clonotype was seen ten or more times. The chain links TRBV6-1 to TRBJ1-5; possible D gene TRBD1, 6 bases. The CDR3 extends over 13 amino acids. From germline, CDR1 is MNHNS and CDR2 SASEGT. The CDR3 is CAVQKGGGQPQHF. The CDR3 coding sequence is TGTGCGGTTCAAAAAGGGGGAGGACAGCCCCAGCATTTT.

This clonotype was counted many times. The chain is built from TRBV7-2 and TRBJ2-1; no definite D call. CDR1 and CDR2 (germline): SGHTA, FQGNSA. Trimming removed 0 bases at V and 10 bases at J, with 22 bases between. There are 17 residues in the CDR3. The CDR3 spells CASSLAHWSDRRREQFF. CDR3 in DNA: TGTGCCAGCAGCTTAGCGCACTGGTCAGACCGCAGACGGGAGCAGTTCTTC.

This clonotype was seen ten or more times. The chain joins TRBV2 to TRBJ2-2; D perhaps matches TRBD2 (6 bases). The CDR3 runs to 13 residues. V was trimmed by 7 bases and J by 5 bases, leaving 11 bases between them. Germline V gene lookup returns CDR1 SNHLY and CDR2 FYNNEI. The CDR3 coding sequence is TGTGCCAGCAACCTAGGGAGGACCGGGGAGCTGTTTTTT. Its translation: CASNLGRTGELFF.

In this sample, this clonotype turned up many times. This chain connects TRBV12-3 or TRBV12-4 to TRBJ2-2; the D gene could be TRBD1 or TRBD2 (5 bases each). Trimming took 2 bases from V and 1 from J, leaving 11 bases between them. The CDR3 sequence is 16 residues long. The CDR3 DNA is TGTGCCAGCAGTTTAAGGGGTCGGGGGAACACCGGGGAGCTGTTTTTT. Translating it yields CASSLRGRGNTGELFF.

There are many counts of this clonotype. The chain combines TRBV6-1 with TRBJ2-7, with 9 bases lining up with TRBD1. The trim removed 9 bases at V and 3 bases at J, leaving 9 bases unmatched. Germline V CDR1 and CDR2: MNHNS, SASEGT. This CDR3 spans 14 amino acids. CDR3 region: CASWVGTGLYEQYF. The CDR3 region has the DNA TGTGCCAGTTGGGTCGGGACAGGGCTCTACGAGCAGTACTTC.

As to this clonotype: Just one base apart from a much larger clone, this may be a read error. CDR3 DNA: TGTGCCAGCAGTTCGGACATTGGGAGCACTGAAGCTTTCTTT. Amino acid sequence: CASSSDIGSTEAFF. The chain is built from TRBV27 and TRBJ1-1; maybe TRBD1 (5 bases). Trimming took 4 bases from V and 4 from J, leaving 13 bases between them. Per the germline V gene, CDR1 is MNHEY and CDR2 is SMNVEV (reference sequence). The CDR3 spans 14 residues.

This clonotype was seen many times. V gene TRBV7-2 combines with J gene TRBJ2-1, with 11 positions matching TRBD2. Germline CDR1 reads SGHTA; CDR2 reads FQGNSA. The J segment lost 1 base and the V segment lost 4 bases, leaving 12 bases of the junction unmatched. The CDR3 spans 19 residues. The CDR3 region is CASSSVLAGVGWSYNEQFF. In DNA form, the CDR3 reads TGTGCCAGCAGCTCCGTACTAGCGGGGGTTGGGTGGTCCTACAATGAGCAGTTCTTC.

This clonotype was counted at least ten times. The chain's CDR3 is CASSGVGKLNYEQYF. CDR3 DNA: TGTGCCAGCAGCGGGGTGGGCAAACTAAACTACGAGCAGTACTTC. The V and J genes are TRBV28 and TRBJ2-7; a possible D gene is TRBD2 (5 bases). Germline V gives CDR1 MDHEN, CDR2 SYDVKM. CDR3 size: 15 residues. Trimming removed 6 bases at V and 3 bases at J, with 18 bases between.

This clonotype came up many times. The DNA for the CDR3 is TGTGCCAGCAGTTACTCGAGTCAGTTCTCTGACTCCTACGAGCAGTACTTC. It yields the protein CASSYSSQFSDSYEQYF. This chain uses TRBV6-2 or TRBV6-3 with TRBJ2-7, with D unclear. Germline assignment: CDR1 MNHEY and CDR2 SVGEGT. The V end lost 0 bases, the J end lost 0 bases, and 15 bases lay between the germline ends. The CDR3 length is 17 residues.

This clonotype was observed many times. The chain joins TRBV3-1 to TRBJ2-5; 8 bases are shared with TRBD2. There are 16 residues in the CDR3. J lost 5 bases, V lost 2 bases, and 10 bases had no gene match. Germline loops: CDR1 LGHDT, CDR2 YNNKEL (reference sequence). In DNA, the CDR3 is TGTGCCAGCAGCCAACAAGGAGCGGGAGTGAGGGAGACCCAGTACTTC. Protein: CASSQQGAGVRETQYF.

This clonotype came up many times. J is TRBJ1-1 and V is TRBV5-1, with TRBD1 as a possible D gene (5 bases). This CDR3 region has 15 residues. The V gene lost 3 bases and the J gene lost 0 bases, with 12 bases spanning the gap. Germline CDR1 reads SGHRS; CDR2 reads YFSETQ. CDR3 loop: CASSSGVAMNTEAFF. The CDR3 bases are TGCGCCAGCAGCTCGGGGGTGGCAATGAACACTGAAGCTTTCTTT.

This clonotype was seen many times. The chain combines TRBV20-1 with TRBJ2-2; D not certain. The germline V gene has CDR1 DFQATT and CDR2 SNEGSKA (reference sequence). Between the trimmed V and J ends, which lost 5 bases and 4 bases, there was a span of 14 bases. The CDR3 contains 14 residues. The CDR3 protein is CSARQSTGTGELFF. The CDR3 DNA reads TGCAGTGCTCGACAATCGACCGGCACCGGGGAGCTGTTTTTT.

V and J are TRBV5-1 and TRBJ1-6; 8 bases are a match to TRBD1. CDR1 is SGHRS, CDR2 YFSETQ, per germline. This CDR3 comprises 18 residues. Trimming cost V 4 bases and J 0 bases; bases outside gene matches: 9. The CDR3 DNA is TGCGCCAGCAGCGACAGACAGGGGACCTTCTCCTATAATTCACCCCTCCACTTT. Amino acids: CASSDRQGTFSYNSPLHF.

This clonotype showed up many times. CDR3 sequence reads: CASSPLGVRAFF. The CDR3 DNA reads TGTGCCAGCAGCCCACTGGGGGTTAGGGCTTTCTTT. The chain couples TRBV14 to TRBJ1-1; D is perhaps TRBD1 (5 bases). The ends were cut back, 4 bases at V and 11 bases at J, with 14 bases in the middle. Looked up from germline, CDR1 is SGHDN and CDR2 is FVKESK. The CDR3 runs to 12 residues.

Ten or more counts support this clonotype. This chain links TRBV7-3 with TRBJ2-1, with TRBD2 matching 7 bases. The CDR3 loop spans 15 amino acids. Germline CDR1 SGHTA, CDR2 FQGTGA. The J segment lost 1 base and the V segment lost 5 bases, leaving 5 bases of the junction unmatched. The CDR3 sequence: CASSPQRESYNEQFF. CDR3 DNA sequence: TGTGCCAGCAGCCCGCAGCGGGAATCCTACAATGAGCAGTTCTTC.

V usage is TRBV28 and J usage is TRBJ2-1; 11 bases match TRBD1. CDR1 is MDHEN and CDR2 is SYDVKM in the germline V gene. Losses at the gene ends were 4 bases for V and 9 bases for J; bases not matched to a gene: 17. CDR3 length: 18 amino acids. The CDR3 reads CASSSLGTGGVIAREQFF. Here the CDR3 DNA reads TGTGCCAGCAGTTCTCTCGGGACAGGGGGAGTTATAGCCCGTGAGCAGTTCTTC.

This clonotype was found many times. The chain employs TRBV19 and TRBJ1-1; perhaps TRBD1 as D (5 bases). Germline CDR1 reads LNHDA; CDR2 reads SQIVND (reference sequence). The CDR3 length is 15 residues. V lost 3 bases and J 1 base, leaving 12 bases between the germline ends. The CDR3 region is CASSIIAGRNTEAFF. The DNA for the CDR3 is TGTGCCAGTAGTATTATTGCAGGGCGGAACACTGAAGCTTTCTTT.

Turning to this clonotype: A much larger clone differs by one base, so this may be a read error. The chain is built from TRBV6-1 and TRBJ1-5; 7 bases map to TRBD1. From germline, CDR1 is MNHNS and CDR2 SASEGT. There are 14 residues in the CDR3. J gave up 4 bases and V 4 bases, and 4 bases lay outside the gene matches. CDR3 protein: CASSGGQCNQPQHF. In nucleotides, the CDR3 is TGTGCCAGCAGTGGGGGACAGTGTAATCAGCCCCAGCATTTT.

This clonotype was seen more than once but under ten times. This may be a read error, as it is one base from a much larger clone. V is TRBV12-3 or TRBV12-4 and J is TRBJ2-7; TRBD2 matches 7 bases. Losses at the gene ends were 4 bases for V and 4 bases for J; bases not matched to a gene: 7. This CDR3 is 14 amino acids long. CDR3 in DNA: TGTGCCAGCAGTTCACAGCGGGATCCGTACGAGCAGTACTTC. Residues: CASSSQRDPYEQYF.

In this sample, this clonotype turned up many times. V and J are TRBV28 and TRBJ2-5, with D hard to call. The germline V gene has CDR1 MDHEN and CDR2 SYDVKM. The CDR3 runs 13 residues. The V gene lost 3 bases and the J gene lost 5 bases, with 10 bases spanning the gap. The CDR3 DNA follows: TGTGCCAGCAGTTTGCCCAGGCTGGAGACCCAGTACTTC. Its protein is CASSLPRLETQYF.